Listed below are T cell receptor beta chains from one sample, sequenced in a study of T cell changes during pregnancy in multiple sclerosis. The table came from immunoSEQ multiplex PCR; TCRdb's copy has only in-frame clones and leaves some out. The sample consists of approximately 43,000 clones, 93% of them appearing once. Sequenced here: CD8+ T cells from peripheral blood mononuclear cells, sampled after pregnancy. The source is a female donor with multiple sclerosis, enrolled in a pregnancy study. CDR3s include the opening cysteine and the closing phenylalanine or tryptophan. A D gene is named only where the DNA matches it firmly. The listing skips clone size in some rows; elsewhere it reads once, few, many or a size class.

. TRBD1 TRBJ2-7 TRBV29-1 CSVETGGAYEQYF TGCAGCGTTGAGACAGGGGGGGCCTACGAGCAGTACTTC
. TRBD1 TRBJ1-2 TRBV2 CASRSPDRAYGYTF TGTGCCAGCAGGAGCCCGGACAGGGCCTATGGCTACACCTTC
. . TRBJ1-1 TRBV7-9 CASSLGGRGEAFF TGTGCCAGCAGCTTAGGCGGGCGGGGCGAAGCTTTCTTT
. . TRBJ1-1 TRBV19 CASSTQLRNTEAFF TGTGCCAGTAGTACACAGTTACGGAACACTGAAGCTTTCTTT
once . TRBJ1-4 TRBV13 CASISRRQGNEKLFF TGTGCCAGCATCTCGAGACGGCAGGGTAATGAAAAACTGTTTTTT
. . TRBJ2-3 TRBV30 CASRLANTQYF TGTGCCTCCCGCCTAGCGAATACGCAGTATTTT
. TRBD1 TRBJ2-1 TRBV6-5 CASSTGQGPYNEQFF TGTGCCAGCAGTACGGGACAGGGTCCCTACAATGAGCAGTTCTTC
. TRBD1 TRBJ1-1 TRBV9 CASSGTGLMNTEAFF TGTGCCAGCAGCGGGACAGGTTTAATGAACACTGAAGCTTTCTTT
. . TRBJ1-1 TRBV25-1 CASSEYYGSGAFF TGTGCCAGCAGTGAATATTACGGTTCCGGAGCTTTCTTT
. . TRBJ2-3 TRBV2 CASSEGGGSGTDTQYF TGTGCCAGCAGTGAAGGTGGGGGCTCCGGCACAGATACGCAGTATTTT
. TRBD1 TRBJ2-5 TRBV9 CASSFSQGDRGETQYF TGTGCCAGCAGCTTCTCACAGGGGGACCGGGGGGAGACCCAGTACTTC
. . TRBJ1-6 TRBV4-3 CASSQGGSGNSPLHF TGCGCCAGCAGCCAAGGGGGCAGCGGGAATTCACCCCTCCACTTT
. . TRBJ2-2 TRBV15 CATSRDREGSGELFF TGTGCCACCAGCAGGGACAGGGAGGGATCCGGGGAGCTGTTTTTT